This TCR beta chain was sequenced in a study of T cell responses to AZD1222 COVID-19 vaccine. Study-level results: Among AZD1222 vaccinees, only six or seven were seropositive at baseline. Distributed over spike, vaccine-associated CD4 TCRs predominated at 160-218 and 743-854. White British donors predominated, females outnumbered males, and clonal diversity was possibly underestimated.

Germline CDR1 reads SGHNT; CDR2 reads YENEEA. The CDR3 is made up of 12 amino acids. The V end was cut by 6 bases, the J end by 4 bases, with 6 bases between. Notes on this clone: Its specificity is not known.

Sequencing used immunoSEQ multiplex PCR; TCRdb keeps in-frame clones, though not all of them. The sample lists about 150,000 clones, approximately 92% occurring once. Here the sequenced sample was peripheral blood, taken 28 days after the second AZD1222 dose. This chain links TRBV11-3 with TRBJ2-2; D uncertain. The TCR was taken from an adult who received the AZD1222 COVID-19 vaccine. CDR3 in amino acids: CASSYVTGELFF. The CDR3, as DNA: TGTGCCAGCAGTTATGTCACCGGGGAGCTGTTTTTT.